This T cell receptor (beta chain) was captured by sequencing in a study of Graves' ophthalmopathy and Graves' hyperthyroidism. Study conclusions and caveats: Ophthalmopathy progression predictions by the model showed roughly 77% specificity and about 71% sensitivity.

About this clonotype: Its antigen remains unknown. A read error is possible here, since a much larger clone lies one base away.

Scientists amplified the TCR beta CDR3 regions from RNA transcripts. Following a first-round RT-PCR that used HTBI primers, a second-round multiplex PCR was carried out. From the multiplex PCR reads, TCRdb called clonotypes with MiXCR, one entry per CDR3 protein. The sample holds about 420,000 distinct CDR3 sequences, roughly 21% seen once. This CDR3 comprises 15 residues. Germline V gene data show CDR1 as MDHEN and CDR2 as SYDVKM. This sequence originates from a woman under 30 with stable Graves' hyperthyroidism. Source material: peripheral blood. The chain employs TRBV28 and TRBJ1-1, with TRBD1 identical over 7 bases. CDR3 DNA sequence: TGTGCCAGTCTAAGCATCGGGACAGAGAACACTAAAGCTTTCTTT. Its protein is CASLSIGTENTKAFF.